One sample yielded the 6 T cell receptor beta chains listed below, sequenced in a study of beta chain features in type 1 diabetes. Expressed TCRB transcripts were sequenced, since all the RNA that had been isolated was reverse transcribed. Sequencing was performed with immunoSEQ multiplex PCR; in TCRdb, only in-frame clones are kept and a portion is missing. The repertoire includes about 350,000 clones, about 20% of them detected once, and 0.035% to 0.05% sits in the top ten. Sequencing was carried out using naive CD4+ T cells from blood. These receptors were obtained from a woman between 18 and 29 years old in good health.

There are a few counts of this clone. V usage is TRBV11-2 and J usage is TRBJ2-5, with 7 bases aligning to TRBD2. Germline-derived CDR1 and CDR2 are SGHAT and FQNNGV. Trimming cost V 5 bases and J 4 bases; bases outside gene matches: 7. CDR3 length: 14 amino acids. The CDR3 DNA follows: TGTGCCAGCAGCCATTGGACTAGGGGAGAGACCCAGTACTTC. This encodes CASSHWTRGETQYF.

There are a few counts of this clone. V gene TRBV13 combines with J gene TRBJ2-7; D not resolved. This CDR3 contains 14 residues. V lost 1 base and J lost 2, with 9 bases in between. From germline, CDR1 is PRHDT and CDR2 FYEKMQ (reference sequence). Here the CDR3 reads CASSLEQNTYEQYF. CDR3 bases: TGTGCCAGCAGCTTAGAACAGAACACCTACGAGCAGTACTTC.

This clone was seen a few times. The CDR3 bases are TGTGCCAGCAGCCCCAATCCGACAGTGAACACTGAAGCTTTCTTT. Translated: CASSPNPTVNTEAFF. The chain recombines TRBV4-2 with TRBJ1-1; D may be TRBD1 (5 bases). The germline V and J ends were trimmed by 4 bases and 0 bases, with 12 bases remaining between them. Germline CDR1 LGHNA, CDR2 YNFKEQ. The CDR3 loop spans 15 amino acids.

J is TRBJ1-5 and V is TRBV19, with 9 bases identical to TRBD1. The CDR3 consists of 16 residues. Per the germline V gene, CDR1 is LNHDA and CDR2 is SQIVND (reference sequence). The J segment lost 2 bases and the V segment lost 7 bases, leaving 9 bases of the junction unmatched. DNA of the CDR3: TGTGCCAGTACCCTGACAGGGGGTTTTGGCAATCAGCCCCAGCATTTT. It translates to CASTLTGGFGNQPQHF.

The V and J genes are TRBV30 and TRBJ2-5; 12 positions match TRBD2. Per the germline V gene, CDR1 is GTSNPN and CDR2 is SVGIG (reference sequence). This CDR3 is built from 18 residues. After removal of 0 bases from V and 2 bases from J, the junction contained 10 bases not matched to a gene. The CDR3 nucleotides are TGTGCCTGGAGTGTAACCGGGACTAGCGGGTCAACTCAAGAGACCCAGTACTTC. The encoded protein is CAWSVTGTSGSTQETQYF.

The gene calls are TRBV6-5 and TRBJ2-7; TRBD2 aligns across 8 bases. Germline loops: CDR1 MNHEY, CDR2 SVGAGI. V was pared by 4 bases and J by 1 base, with 6 bases of the junction left unmatched. This CDR3 is built from 15 residues. CDR3 protein: CASSFARGRSYEQYF. DNA of the CDR3: TGTGCCAGCAGTTTTGCTCGCGGGAGGTCCTACGAGCAGTACTTC.